Sequencing of this T cell receptor beta chain was carried out in a study of T-cell memory formation after mild COVID-19. Background on the study: TCR clusters were mostly confined to one donor each.

This CDR3 is built from 17 residues. CDR1 and CDR2 from the germline V gene are SEHNR and FQNEAQ (reference sequence). V was clipped by 3 bases and J by 2 bases, with 20 bases between them. TCRdb re-called the 5' RACE reads through MiXCR, storing one row per CDR3 protein. Seen here are over 400,000 distinct CDR3 sequences, about a quarter observed once, and the top ten hold about 12%. The chain combines TRBV7-9 with TRBJ2-7; either TRBD1 or TRBD2 may fit D (5 bases each). Sequenced input: PBMCs or a T cell subset sorted from them (not recorded which). The sequence was collected from an adult woman who had mild COVID-19 (a few samples of this study predate the infection). Cell type and time point are not known. In DNA form, the CDR3 reads TGTGCCAGCAGCTTTGAGATGGGAACACTAGGGGCCTACGAGCAGTACTTC. Translation: CASSFEMGTLGAYEQYF.